This entry lists 11 T cell receptor beta chains sequenced from one sample in a study of OX40 agonist ivuxolimab in advanced cancers. TCRdb's table, derived via immunoSEQ multiplex PCR, lists solely in-frame clones and lacks some. The sample lists approximately 45,000 clones; 75% to 85% were seen once. The sequencing here drew on CD4+ or CD8+ T cells sorted from blood, taken in a trial of the OX40 agonist ivuxolimab. The source is an adult with an advanced solid tumor such as melanoma, head and neck, liver or kidney cancer.

The rearrangement joins TRBV2 to TRBJ2-2; D is possibly TRBD1 (6 bases). The CDR3 runs to 17 residues. The V end lost 2 bases, the J end lost 7 bases, and 20 bases lay between the germline ends. Germline CDR1 is SNHLY and CDR2 is FYNNEI. The CDR3 sequence is CASSESGQRKLIGELFF. DNA for the CDR3: TGTGCCAGCAGTGAATCTGGACAGAGAAAACTTATCGGGGAGCTGTTTTTT.

The chain employs TRBV4-2 and TRBJ1-1; D perhaps matches TRBD1 (5 bases). The CDR3 spans 15 residues. The germline V and J ends were trimmed by 3 bases and 3 bases, with 14 bases remaining between them. Germline CDR1 is LGHNA and CDR2 is YNFKEQ. CDR3 sequence: CASSHQGGADTEAFF. In nucleotides, the CDR3 is TGTGCCAGCAGCCACCAGGGAGGAGCGGACACTGAAGCTTTCTTT.

The chain joins TRBV6-1 to TRBJ1-2; tentative D call: TRBD1 (5 bases). V gave up 3 bases and J gave up 5 bases, with 10 bases separating them. CDR3 length: 13 residues. Germline V lookup: CDR1 MNHNS, CDR2 SASEGT. The CDR3 region has the DNA TGTGCCAGCAGTGATTCAGGGCCATATGGCTACACCTTC. Protein sequence: CASSDSGPYGYTF.

As DNA, the CDR3 is TGTGCCAGCACTCGGGGGGGCCAAGAGACCCAGTACTTC. Translating gives CASTRGGQETQYF. This rearrangement joins TRBV28 to TRBJ2-5, with TRBD2 matching over 8 bases. The ends lost 7 bases at V and 1 base at J; junction bases unmatched: 2. Germline lookup yields CDR1 MDHEN and CDR2 SYDVKM. The CDR3 consists of 13 residues.

The V and J genes are TRBV21-1 and TRBJ1-5. TRBV21-1 counts as a pseudogene. This CDR3 contains 19 residues. The CDR3 spells CASSTRNRTRGVGNQPQHF. CDR3 sequence (DNA): TGTGCCAGCAGCACGAGAAACCGGACCCGCGGCGTCGGTAATCAGCCCCAGCATTTT.

The CDR3 loop reads CASSLQGGSNQPQHF. CDR3 DNA sequence: TGTGCCAGCAGTCTACAGGGGGGAAGCAATCAGCCCCAGCATTTT. This chain connects TRBV6-5 to TRBJ1-5; 8 bases are a match to TRBD1. Germline V gene sequence: CDR1 MNHEY, CDR2 SVGAGI. The CDR3 totals 15 residues. Losses at the gene ends were 5 bases for V and 1 base for J; bases not matched to a gene: 4.

This chain connects TRBV28 to TRBJ2-5; the D is unclear. Trimming removed 6 bases from V and 6 bases from J, with 14 bases in between. The CDR3 totals 13 residues. From germline, CDR1 is MDHEN and CDR2 SYDVKM. The CDR3 reads CASSSALGKTQYF. CDR3 DNA sequence: TGTGCCAGCAGCAGTGCCCTAGGGAAGACCCAGTACTTC. Using reference TRBV28 and TRBJ2-5 for the parts outside the CDR3, the full variable domain is DVKVTQSSRYLVKRTGEKVFLECVQDMDHENMFWYRQDPGLGLRLIYFSYDVKMKEKGDIPEGYSVSREKKERFSLILESASTNQTSMYLCASSSALGKTQYFGPGTRLLVL.

This rearrangement joins TRBV9 to TRBJ2-6, with D uncertain. V was pared by 4 bases and J by 0 bases, with 8 bases between. Germline assignment: CDR1 SGDLS and CDR2 YYNGEE. This CDR3 spans 15 amino acids. CDR3 nucleotide sequence: TGTGCCAGCAGCCCAGTGGTCTCTGGGGCCAACGTCCTGACTTTC. Its protein product is CASSPVVSGANVLTF.

The chain has TRBV10-3 and TRBJ2-5; D not resolved. The end of the DNA is better explained by TRBJ2-7, so the J call may be wrong. The CDR3 consists of 13 residues. Germline loops: CDR1 ENHRY, CDR2 SYGVKD. For the CDR3, the DNA is TGTGCCATCAGTGCTTCCGAGCGCTACGAGCAGTACTTC. Its translation is CAISASERYEQYF.

This sequence joins TRBV18 and TRBJ2-1; D perhaps matches TRBD1 (7 bases). This CDR3 region has 14 residues. In germline, CDR1 is KGHSH, CDR2 LQKENI. V was pared by 6 bases and J by 3 bases, with 12 bases between. Here the CDR3 reads CASSLRDSYNEQFF. Written as DNA, the CDR3 is TGTGCCAGCTCGCTGCGGGACAGCTACAATGAGCAGTTCTTC. Based on the CDR3 plus reference TRBV18 and TRBJ2-1, the full variable domain is NAGVMQNPRHLVRRRGQEARLRCSPMKGHSHVYWYRQLPEEGLKFMVYLQKENIIDESGMPKERFSAEFPKEGPSILRIQQVVRGDSAAYFCASSLRDSYNEQFFGPGTRLTVL.

CDR3: CASRSSGGTYEQYF. The CDR3 DNA sequence: TGTGCCAGCAGAAGTAGCGGGGGCACCTACGAGCAGTACTTC. The chain has TRBV6-1 and TRBJ2-7; 9 bases are shared with TRBD2. J lost 2 bases, V lost 6 bases, and 5 bases had no gene match. This CDR3 comprises 14 residues. Germline CDR1 MNHNS, CDR2 SASEGT.